A single sample gave rise to the 23 T cell receptor beta chains below, sequenced in a study of blood T cell repertoires in COVID-19. Profiling relied on immunoSEQ multiplex PCR, and the TCRdb table lists in-frame clones only, not all of them. Of tens of thousands of clones listed, around 86% were seen once; the top ten hold about 4.9%. Specimen: peripheral blood. These receptors all come from a man aged 60-69 years with COVID-19, enrolled during active disease.

CDR3: CASSPRVAGANTEAFF. The CDR3 region has the DNA TGTGCCAGCAGTCCCAGGGTAGCGGGGGCGAACACTGAAGCTTTCTTT. The chain employs TRBV27 and TRBJ1-1; TRBD1 might be the D (6 bases). The CDR3 consists of 16 residues. CDR1 and CDR2 (germline): MNHEY, SMNVEV (reference sequence). Trimming pared 5 bases from V and 1 base from J, leaving 17 bases between.

The chain carries TRBV4-2 and TRBJ2-3, with a weak D call TRBD1 (5 bases). CDR1 and CDR2 from the germline V gene are LGHNA and YNFKEQ. This CDR3 contains 15 residues. Trimming shortened V by 0 bases and J by 5 bases, and 12 bases separated the two germline ends. The DNA of the CDR3 is TGTGCCAGCAGCCAAGAAGGGGTAGCAGTAGATACGCAGTATTTT. This codes for CASSQEGVAVDTQYF.

The chain carries TRBV27 and TRBJ2-6; D remains unclear. The CDR3 has 15 residues. The ends were cut back, 5 bases at V and 3 bases at J, with 11 bases in the middle. In germline, CDR1 is MNHEY, CDR2 SMNVEV (reference sequence). The CDR3 protein is CASSPERGGANVLTF. As DNA, the CDR3 is TGTGCCAGCAGTCCCGAGAGAGGTGGGGCCAACGTCCTGACTTTC. Full variable domain (remainder filled in from reference TRBV27 and TRBJ2-6): EAQVTQNPRYLITVTGKKLTVTCSQNMNHEYMSWYRQDPGLGLRQIYYSMNVEVTDKGDVPEGYKVSRKEKRNFPLILESPSPNQTSLYFCASSPERGGANVLTFGAGSRLTVL.

The rearrangement uses TRBV5-1 and TRBJ2-7; D perhaps matches TRBD1 (5 bases). There are 14 residues in the CDR3. CDR1 and CDR2 from the germline V gene are SGHRS and YFSETQ. V lost 5 bases and J 3 bases, leaving 15 bases between the germline ends. Here the CDR3 DNA reads TGCGCCAGCAGTCAACAGGACGTCGACTACGAGCAGTACTTC. Encoded protein: CASSQQDVDYEQYF.

DNA of the CDR3: TGTGCCAGCTCACAGACAGGGCCCCCCTCCTACGAGCAGTACTTC. It is translated as CASSQTGPPSYEQYF. J is TRBJ2-7 and V is TRBV18; 7 nucleotides match TRBD1. The CDR3 consists of 15 residues. Trimming removed 4 bases from V and 0 bases from J; junction bases left unmatched: 6. Germline V gene sequence: CDR1 KGHSH, CDR2 LQKENI.

This chain links TRBV18 with TRBJ2-1; TRBD2 matches 13 bases. Germline V gene lookup returns CDR1 KGHSH and CDR2 LQKENI. The length of the CDR3 is 18 residues. J lost 1 base, V lost 5 bases, and 8 bases had no gene match. The CDR3 protein is CASSSGTSGASSYNEQFF. The CDR3, as DNA: TGTGCCAGCTCATCCGGGACTAGCGGGGCTAGTTCCTACAATGAGCAGTTCTTC. Looking up the rest from reference TRBV18 and TRBJ2-1 gives the full variable domain: NAGVMQNPRHLVRRRGQEARLRCSPMKGHSHVYWYRQLPEEGLKFMVYLQKENIIDESGMPKERFSAEFPKEGPSILRIQQVVRGDSAAYFCASSSGTSGASSYNEQFFGPGTRLTVL.

A single count supports this clone. This CDR3 reads CASSGIGTSGSRNTGELFF. In nucleotides, the CDR3 is TGTGCCAGCAGTGGAATCGGGACTAGCGGGAGTAGGAACACCGGGGAGCTGTTTTTT. The V and J genes are TRBV6-1 and TRBJ2-2; TRBD2 aligns across 14 bases. CDR1 MNHNS and CDR2 SASEGT come from the germline V gene. The CDR3 is 19 residues long. The trim removed 4 bases at V and 1 base at J, leaving 8 bases unmatched.

This chain connects TRBV5-1 to TRBJ1-1, with a tentative D call TRBD1 (5 bases). V was cut by 4 bases and J by 6 bases, with 16 bases left in between. In germline, CDR1 is SGHRS, CDR2 YFSETQ. The CDR3 covers 14 residues. CDR3 nucleotides: TGCGCCAGCAGCCTAGACGGGGGTTGGGCTGAAGCTTTCTTT. It specifies CASSLDGGWAEAFF.

V and J are TRBV30 and TRBJ2-7; a possible D gene is TRBD2 (6 bases). V lost 1 base and J lost 3, with 16 bases in between. The CDR3 covers 15 residues. Per the germline V gene, CDR1 is GTSNPN and CDR2 is SVGIG (reference sequence). The CDR3 bases are TGTGCCTGGAGTGCCTCCGGGGGACGGATCTACGAGCAGTACTTC. Protein sequence: CAWSASGGRIYEQYF.

The chain's CDR3 is CASSLRVRGYSHNTGELFF. CDR3 bases: TGTGCCAGCAGTTTAAGGGTCAGGGGCTATTCCCATAACACCGGGGAGCTGTTTTTT. The genes are TRBV27 and TRBJ2-2; D may be TRBD1 (6 bases). CDR1 and CDR2 (germline): MNHEY, SMNVEV (reference sequence). The CDR3 totals 19 residues. The V end was cut by 2 bases, the J end by 2 bases, with 21 bases between.

J is TRBJ1-2 and V is TRBV9; 7 bases align to TRBD1. The germline CDR1 and CDR2 sequences are SGDLS and YYNGEE. Germline trimming cut 1 base from V and 4 bases from J; bases unmatched to any gene: 1. This CDR3 spans 13 amino acids. The CDR3 coding sequence is TGTGCCAGCAGCGTAAACAGGGGCTATGGCTACACCTTC. This translates into CASSVNRGYGYTF.

The chain has TRBV19 and TRBJ1-5, with 7 bases lining up with TRBD1. V gave up 7 bases and J gave up 3 bases; unmatched junction bases: 9. Looked up from germline, CDR1 is LNHDA and CDR2 is SQIVND (reference sequence). This CDR3 comprises 15 residues. CDR3 coding DNA: TGTGCCAGTACCGAAACAGGGGACCTCAATCAGCCCCAGCATTTT. The encoded protein is CASTETGDLNQPQHF.

The rearrangement joins TRBV7-8 to TRBJ2-7; 8 bases fit TRBD1. Germline assignment: CDR1 SGHVS and CDR2 FQNEAQ. The CDR3 is made up of 14 amino acids. V lost 5 bases and J lost 6; bases outside the gene matches: 9. The chain's CDR3 is CASSPRGPSGEQYF. The CDR3 DNA is TGTGCCAGCAGCCCCAGGGGGCCCTCCGGCGAGCAGTACTTC.

The genes are TRBV4-2 and TRBJ2-6, with 7 positions matching TRBD2. This CDR3 has 19 residues. CDR1 and CDR2 from the germline V gene are LGHNA and YNFKEQ. The V gene end was trimmed by 0 bases and the J gene end by 1 base; junction bases not matched to a gene: 9. CDR3 sequence: CASSQDAGGGNSGANVLTF. The DNA of the CDR3 is TGTGCCAGCAGCCAAGATGCGGGCGGGGGTAATTCTGGGGCCAACGTCCTGACTTTC.

V and J are TRBV24-1 and TRBJ1-4; 8 bases fit TRBD1. There are 16 residues in the CDR3. Germline CDR1 is KGHDR and CDR2 is SFDVKD. Trimming removed 2 bases from V and 8 bases from J; junction bases left unmatched: 9. CDR3 amino acids: CATSDCRGQGGEKLFF. Here the CDR3 DNA reads TGTGCCACCAGTGATTGCAGGGGGCAGGGTGGGGAAAAACTGTTTTTT.

The chain couples TRBV5-1 to TRBJ2-7; perhaps TRBD1 as D (5 bases). CDR3 size: 14 residues. V was clipped by 0 bases and J by 7 bases, with 14 bases between them. Germline V gives CDR1 SGHRS, CDR2 YFSETQ. The CDR3 nucleotides read TGCGCCAGCAGCTTGGCAGAAGGGGCCCGGGAGCAGTACTTC. It is translated as CASSLAEGAREQYF.

The chain recombines TRBV4-2 with TRBJ2-1; D is unresolved. With 0 bases removed from V and 3 bases from J, the gap between germline ends came to 9 bases. The CDR3 has 15 amino acids. Per germline, CDR1 LGHNA and CDR2 YNFKEQ. This CDR3 is CASSQDYGGYNEQFF. CDR3 DNA sequence: TGTGCCAGCAGCCAAGATTATGGCGGCTACAATGAGCAGTTCTTC.

The V and J genes are TRBV7-3 and TRBJ1-1; D is possibly TRBD1 (5 bases). Germline CDR1 and CDR2: SGHTA and FQGTGA. V dropped 5 bases and J dropped 1 base, with 8 bases sitting between them. The CDR3 sequence is 13 residues long. Here the CDR3 DNA reads TGTGCCAGCAGCCCCAGGGAGAACACTGAAGCTTTCTTT. This gives the protein CASSPRENTEAFF.

The chain recombines TRBV9 with TRBJ2-3; a weak D match, TRBD1 (5 bases). Looked up from germline, CDR1 is SGDLS and CDR2 is YYNGEE. V was cut by 3 bases and J by 5 bases, with 16 bases left in between. This CDR3 spans 15 amino acids. CDR3 sequence reads: CASSAEVVRGDTQYF. The DNA of the CDR3 is TGTGCCAGCAGCGCAGAGGTGGTTAGGGGAGATACGCAGTATTTT.

The chain's CDR3 is CAISLDRYNQPQHF. The CDR3 DNA sequence: TGTGCCATCAGTTTGGACAGGTACAATCAGCCCCAGCATTTT. This sequence joins TRBV10-3 and TRBJ1-5; 7 nucleotides match TRBD1. Germline V CDR1 and CDR2: ENHRY, SYGVKD. The junction had 4 bases not matched to a gene; V was cut back by 5 bases and J by 3 bases. CDR3 length: 14 amino acids.

The chain couples TRBV2 to TRBJ2-3; 12 nucleotides align to TRBD1. The CDR3 sequence is 16 residues long. Per germline, CDR1 SNHLY and CDR2 FYNNEI. V shed 6 bases and J 2 bases; nucleotides not matched to a gene: 6. The CDR3 bases are TGTGCCAGCAGACGCGGGACAGGGGGCGTCACAGATACGCAGTATTTT. Translated, it gives CASRRGTGGVTDTQYF.

This chain links TRBV19 with TRBJ1-2; no clear D. The CDR3 has 14 residues. Deletions cut 8 bases from V and 0 bases from J, with 13 bases between. Germline-derived CDR1 and CDR2 are LNHDA and SQIVND (reference sequence). The CDR3 here is CASHHAGSNYGYTF. The CDR3 coding sequence is TGTGCCAGTCACCACGCGGGGTCTAACTATGGCTACACCTTC.

The chain joins TRBV11-3 to TRBJ2-2; TRBD1 might be the D (6 bases). The CDR3 totals 16 residues. The V end lost 5 bases, the J end lost 5 bases, and 18 bases lay between the germline ends. CDR1 and CDR2 (germline): SGHNT, YENEEA. CDR3 in amino acids: CASSLTGILGTGELFF. DNA of the CDR3: TGTGCCAGCAGCCTCACAGGGATCCTTGGGACCGGGGAGCTGTTTTTT. Filled out from reference TRBV11-3 and TRBJ2-2, the complete variable domain reads EAGVVQSPRYKIIEKKQPVAFWCNPISGHNTLYWYLQNLGQGPELLIRYENEEAVDDSQLPKDRFSAERLKGVDSTLKIQPAELGDSAVYLCASSLTGILGTGELFFGEGSRLTVL.